The clone carrying this TCR beta chain was picked up one time. Clones were sequenced by immunoSEQ multiplex PCR, and TCRdb holds only the in-frame ones, with some missing. The table has tens of thousands of clones, around 94% seen once. These data come from a study of T cell clones after liver transplantation. Study as a whole: Liver transplant recipients had immunosuppression withdrawal attempted within 2 years.

Sorting of unstimulated PBMCs yielded separate CD3+CD4+ and CD3+CD8+ fractions. Germline V lookup: CDR1 SEHNR, CDR2 FQNEAQ (reference sequence). The V gene lost 5 bases and the J gene lost 2 bases, with 15 bases spanning the gap. This CDR3 region has 15 residues. The rearrangement uses TRBV7-9 and TRBJ1-1; D might be TRBD1 (5 bases). Sample: CD8+ T cells from blood, taken 12 months after liver transplant. This receptor was identified in a human patient who received a liver transplant. T cells may partly derive from the graft donor. The CDR3 region is CASSAPGRTNTEAFF. CDR3 DNA sequence: TGTGCCAGCAGCGCCCCGGGACGGACTAACACTGAAGCTTTCTTT. Together with reference TRBV7-9 and TRBJ1-1, the CDR3 gives the full variable domain: DTGVSQNPRHKITKRGQNVTFRCDPISEHNRLYWYRQTLGQGPEFLTYFQNEAQLEKSRLLSDRFSAERPKGSFSTLEIQRTEQGDSAMYLCASSAPGRTNTEAFFGQGTRLTVV.